The rows below give T cell receptor beta chains drawn from one sample of a study of blood T cell repertoires in COVID-19. Profiling relied on immunoSEQ multiplex PCR, and the TCRdb table lists in-frame clones only, not all of them. The sample yields roughly 140,000 clones, approximately 85% seen once. Sequences were obtained from peripheral blood. Receptor source: a man aged 45-60 years with acute or convalescent COVID-19. Each CDR3 is given with its conserved first and last residue. The D gene is left open where the match is weak. Some rows mark clone size as missing; the rest say once, few, many or name a class of expanded clone.

D gene,J gene,clone size,V gene,CDR3 DNA,CDR3 protein
TRBD1,TRBJ1-2,NA,TRBV7-9,TGTGCCAGCAGCGGACAGGGTAATGGCTACACCTTC,CASSGQGNGYTF
TRBD1,TRBJ1-2,NA,TRBV3-1/TRBV3-2,TGTGCCAGCAGCTTCACAGGGGGGTCTAACTATGGCTACACCTTC,CASSFTGGSNYGYTF
TRBD1,TRBJ1-5,NA,TRBV2,TGTGCCAGCAGCCCCCAGGGGGCACGCCAGCCCCAGCATTTT,CASSPQGARQPQHF
NA,TRBJ2-7,few,TRBV18,TGTGCCAGCTCGTCAAACAGGGACGAGCAGTACTTC,CASSSNRDEQYF
NA,TRBJ1-2,NA,TRBV6-4,TGTGCCAGCAGTGAAATAGGGAGCTATGGCTACACCTTC,CASSEIGSYGYTF
TRBD2,TRBJ2-3,NA,TRBV19,TGTGCCAGTACCCTCGGGACTAGCGGGAGCGGGACAGATACGCAGTATTTT,CASTLGTSGSGTDTQYF
NA,TRBJ2-3,NA,TRBV6-5,TGTGCCAGCAGTACCGGGACTAGCACAGATACGCAGTATTTT,CASSTGTSTDTQYF
TRBD2,TRBJ2-7,few,TRBV5-1,TGCGCCAGCAGCTTGGGAGCGGGAGTCTGGGCGTCCTACGAGCAGTACTTC,CASSLGAGVWASYEQYF
NA,TRBJ1-1,NA,TRBV10-2,TGCGCCAGCGCTAGACTGAACACTGAAGCTTTCTTT,CASARLNTEAFF
TRBD2,TRBJ2-1,NA,TRBV10-3,TGTGCCATCAGTGTGACTAGCGTTGAGCAGTTCTTC,CAISVTSVEQFF
NA,TRBJ1-6,once,TRBV5-1,TGCGCCAGCAGCTTGGCAGGGTTACGCCATAATTCACCCCTCCACTTT,CASSLAGLRHNSPLHF
TRBD1,TRBJ1-2,NA,TRBV4-1,TGCGCCAGCAGCCCGACCCCGGGACAGGGAATCTATGGCTACACCTTC,CASSPTPGQGIYGYTF
TRBD1,TRBJ1-1,NA,TRBV28,TGTGCCAGCAGTCTCACCGGGACAGGGACTTTTGAAGCTTTCTTT,CASSLTGTGTFEAFF
NA,TRBJ1-2,NA,TRBV19,TGTGCCAGTAGCCAATCCCTTGAGGGCGGAACCATCTATGGCTACACCTTC,CASSQSLEGGTIYGYTF
TRBD1,TRBJ1-2,NA,TRBV10-3,TGTGCCACGATAACAGGGGGTGTCTATGGCTACACCTTC,CATITGGVYGYTF